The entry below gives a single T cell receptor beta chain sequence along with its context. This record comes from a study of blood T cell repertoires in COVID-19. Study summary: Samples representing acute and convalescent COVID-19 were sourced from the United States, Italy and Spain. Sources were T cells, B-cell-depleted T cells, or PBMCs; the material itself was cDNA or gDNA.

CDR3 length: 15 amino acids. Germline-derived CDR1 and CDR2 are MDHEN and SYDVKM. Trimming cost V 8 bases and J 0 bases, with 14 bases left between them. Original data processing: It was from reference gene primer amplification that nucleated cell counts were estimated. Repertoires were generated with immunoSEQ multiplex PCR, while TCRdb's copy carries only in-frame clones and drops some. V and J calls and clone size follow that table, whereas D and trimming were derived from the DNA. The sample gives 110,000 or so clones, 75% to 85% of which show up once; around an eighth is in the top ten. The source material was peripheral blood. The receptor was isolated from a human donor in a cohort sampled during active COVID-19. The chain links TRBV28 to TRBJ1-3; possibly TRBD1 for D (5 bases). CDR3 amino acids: CASDRGRFSGNTIYF. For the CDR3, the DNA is TGTGCCAGCGACCGGGGGAGATTCTCTGGAAACACCATATATTTT.